Shown below are 9 T cell receptor beta chains from a single sample sequenced in a study of CD8 T cells in Susac syndrome. Random hexamers were used to reverse transcribe an amount of roughly 0.5 to 1 ug RNA. One entry per CDR3 protein results from TCRdb running MiXCR on the immunoSEQ multiplex PCR reads. Of about 300,000 distinct CDR3 sequences in the sample, roughly 85% were seen once. Sequenced sample: CD8+ T cells from PBMCs. Receptors were obtained from a human donor with multiple sclerosis.

V is TRBV2 and J is TRBJ2-7; 12 bases map to TRBD2. J was trimmed by 3 bases and V by 8 bases; bases with no gene match: 14. The CDR3 has 17 residues. Germline V CDR1 and CDR2: SNHLY, FYNNEI. The CDR3 DNA reads TGTGCCAGCGAGGTGCTAGCGGGAGGGGTTGGTGACTACGAGCAGTACTTC. Translation: CASEVLAGGVGDYEQYF.

The chain couples TRBV19 to TRBJ2-1; D uncertain. Germline V gene data show CDR1 as LNHDA and CDR2 as SQIVND (reference sequence). This CDR3 is 14 amino acids long. V was pared by 2 bases and J by 4 bases, with 9 bases between. The CDR3: CASSIWTEYNEQFF. The CDR3 nucleotides are TGTGCCAGTAGTATATGGACCGAGTACAATGAGCAGTTCTTC.

The chain is built from TRBV18 and TRBJ2-3; no clear D gene. CDR1 and CDR2 from the germline V gene are KGHSH and LQKENI. With 2 bases removed from V and 0 bases from J, the gap between germline ends came to 6 bases. The CDR3 loop spans 14 amino acids. For the CDR3, the DNA is TGTGCCAGCTCACCATTTACGAGCACAGATACGCAGTATTTT. Translated, it gives CASSPFTSTDTQYF.

The chain is built from TRBV6-5 and TRBJ2-3; 11 bases map to TRBD2. This CDR3 has 15 residues. CDR1 and CDR2 from the germline V gene are MNHEY and SVGAGI. V lost 2 bases to trimming and J lost 6 bases; unmatched junction nucleotides: 4. CDR3 amino acids: CASSYGSGRGDTQYF. The DNA for the CDR3 is TGTGCCAGCAGTTACGGTAGCGGGAGGGGGGATACGCAGTATTTT.

The count of this clonotype is one. The chain uses TRBV4-3 and TRBJ2-1, with 10 bases fitting TRBD2. The CDR3 length is 15 residues. After removal of 4 bases from V and 9 bases from J, the junction contained 9 bases not matched to a gene. Germline V gives CDR1 LGHNA, CDR2 YSLEER. CDR3 nucleotides: TGCGCCAGCAGCCCTTTAGCTAGCGGGAGATCTGAGCAGTTCTTC. Its translation is CASSPLASGRSEQFF.

This clonotype has only one observation. The J gene is TRBJ2-1, the V gene TRBV10-3; TRBD2 might be the D (7 bases). The germline V and J ends were trimmed by 9 bases and 8 bases, with 20 bases remaining between them. Per germline, CDR1 ENHRY and CDR2 SYGVKD. This CDR3 is built from 14 residues. CDR3 bases: TGTGCCATAGGAGCGGGCTTAGGGGGGGATGAGCAGTTCTTC. Translated, it gives CAIGAGLGGDEQFF.

The genes are TRBV30 and TRBJ2-1, with 7 bases identical to TRBD2. The germline V gene has CDR1 GTSNPN and CDR2 SVGIG (reference sequence). Unmatched junction bases numbered 7, after V lost 0 bases and J lost 2 bases. This CDR3 has 16 amino acids. Written as DNA, the CDR3 is TGTGCCTGGAGTGTACTTCCGGGAGGAGCCTACAATGAGCAGTTCTTC. Amino acids: CAWSVLPGGAYNEQFF.

The genes are TRBV24-1 and TRBJ2-1; D is undetermined. The CDR3 contains 13 residues. From germline, CDR1 is KGHDR and CDR2 SFDVKD. V lost 4 bases and J lost 10, with 13 bases in between. The CDR3 nucleotides are TGTGCCACCAGTGACCTAGGGTACATGGAGCAGTTCTTC. Protein: CATSDLGYMEQFF.

This clonotype was found once. V gene TRBV20-1 combines with J gene TRBJ2-3; perhaps TRBD2 as D (6 bases). The CDR3 totals 16 residues. V was trimmed by 3 bases and J by 0 bases, leaving 16 bases between them. Germline lookup yields CDR1 DFQATT and CDR2 SNEGSKA (reference sequence). This chain's CDR3 is CSASALAEWSTDTQYF. CDR3 DNA: TGCAGTGCTAGCGCCTTAGCGGAATGGAGCACAGATACGCAGTATTTT.